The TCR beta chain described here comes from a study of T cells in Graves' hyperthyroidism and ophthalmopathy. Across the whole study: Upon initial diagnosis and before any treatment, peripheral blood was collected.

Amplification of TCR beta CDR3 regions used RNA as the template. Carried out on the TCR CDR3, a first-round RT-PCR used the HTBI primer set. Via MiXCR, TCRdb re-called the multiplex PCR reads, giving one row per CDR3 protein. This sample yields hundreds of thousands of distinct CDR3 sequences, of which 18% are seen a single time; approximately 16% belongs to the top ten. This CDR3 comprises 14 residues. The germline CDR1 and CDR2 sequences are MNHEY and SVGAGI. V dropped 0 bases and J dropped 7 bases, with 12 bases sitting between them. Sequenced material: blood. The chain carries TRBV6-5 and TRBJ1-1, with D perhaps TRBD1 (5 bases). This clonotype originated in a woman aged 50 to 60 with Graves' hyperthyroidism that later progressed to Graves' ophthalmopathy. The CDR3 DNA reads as TGTGCCAGCAGTTACTCCCCCAGGGAGAGTGAAGCTTTCTTT. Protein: CASSYSPRESEAFF.